This T cell receptor beta chain originates from a study of shared clonotypes between healthy human individuals (dated by TCRdb to the early 2020s). Broadly, across the study: A few men and a couple of women, aged 18 to 49 years, made up the cohort. Per donor, three plates each were used for CD4 naive and CD4 memory, two for CD8 naive, and one for CD8 memory. Blood TCR repertoires of roughly five healthy adults were deeply sequenced to estimate repertoire size and the extent of clonotype sharing between individuals. Different laboratories and diverse techniques were used to prepare libraries and sequence TCR repertoires, to increase sequencing depth and limit assay-specific biases. Leukapheresis yielded between about 0.94 and 9 billion PBMCs per donor. General study outcomes and caveats: Estimated clonotype richness was generally larger for naive than for memory subsets. Based on pairwise subsampling, the degree of clonotype sharing among donors was expected to be affected by sequencing depth. Even with the large sequencing depth, rarefaction of the sorted-subset datasets indicated that sequencing was incomplete. Higher generation probabilities were observed for clonotypes shared by all four sorted-subset donors than for non-shared clonotypes. When several donors were compared, the shared fraction of clonotypes was roughly 4.8% for naive CD4, over 3% for naive CD8, 2% to 2.5% for memory CD4, and approximately 0.4% for memory CD8. Sampling was restricted to blood, and TCR repertoires in tissues likely differ from the TCR repertoires found in blood. The genetic and exposure-history diversity represented was limited by the small number of donors.

Using the deep immunoSEQ assay, TCR CDR3 regions were amplified from genomic DNA by multiplex PCR. Genomic DNA extracted from each cell subset was distributed evenly over all wells of several immunoSEQ 96-well plates, and each plate served as one replicate. For sorted subsets, each replicate PCR was loaded with 200 ng genomic DNA, equivalent to about 33,000 T cell genomes. The purified libraries were quantified using a Qubit 3.0 fluorometer, sized with a Bioanalyzer 2100, and then quantified again using the KAPA Library Quantification kit. A separate single-read 150-cycle Illumina NextSeq 550 flow cell was used to sequence each immunoSEQ 96-well plate. As for how the authors treated the data: Because the immunoSEQ output held only junctional sequences and lacked quality scores, the filtering could not match the filtering applied to full-length reads. Sequences were annotated with PyIR, a Python wrapper for IgBLAST v1.9, and V/J genes and CDR3 were assigned using IMGT germline references. Reads with weak V/J assignments (E-value above 1e-6), missing CDR3, stop codons, out-of-frame junctions, or ambiguous translated residues were removed. V3J clonotypes were defined as sequences sharing an identical inferred V gene, J gene, and CDR3 amino acid sequence. The percentage overlap between two repertoires was calculated by dividing the number of shared unique clonotypes by the size of the smaller repertoire. Richness of each repertoire was evaluated using RTK rarefaction, the Chao1 estimator, and Recon v2.1 estimates of unobserved clonotypes. For all TCRbeta clonotypes obtained by the gDNA method from a few donors, generation probabilities were computed with OLGA. As stored in TCRdb, this immuneACCESS dataset retains in-frame rearrangements with V and J assigned. A fraction of the clones does not appear; measured against another copy, unresolved V genes explain less than half of the discrepancy, and the remainder lacks a known reason. D and trimming come from the DNA, and the V and J calls and clone size come from that table. For this sample there are about 2.3 million clones; approximately 95% appear just once. The ten largest clones take up approximately 0.4% of the sample.

Donors were healthy HIV-negative adults with no recently reported acute infections or vaccinations. Every donor was a Caucasian adult living in Nashville, Tennessee, USA. CD4+ T cells were enriched by magnetic negative selection; naive cells were then positively selected on CD45RA, and the negative fraction formed the memory subset. Blood was collected by leukapheresis, and PBMCs were isolated by Ficoll-Histopaque density gradient centrifugation and then cryopreserved in liquid nitrogen vapor phase. Purity and quantity of every magnetically sorted T cell population were checked by analytical flow cytometry. From each sorted fraction, genomic DNA was isolated and quantified by UV absorbance on a Nanodrop 2000c. Turning to this clone: The antigen this receptor binds is unknown. No much larger clone is present one base from it, and per-base qualities are unavailable.

Trimming costs V 1 base and J 5 bases, and their ends lie 12 bases apart. CDR1 SNHLY and CDR2 FYNNEI were looked up in the germline V gene. Including the terminal cysteine and phenylalanine, the CDR3 comprises 15 residues. CDR3 DNA is the only sequence kept; it has 45 bases, read in frame from the first base. Sequenced material: naive CD4+ T cells from PBMCs. The meaning of the sample's cell subset or site label: CD45RA+ positively selected. The clonotype comes from a man between 18 and 35 years old in good health. Some clones in this sample may be carry-over from other donors' samples. The sequence links TRBV2 to TRBJ2-1; TRBD2 could be the D gene, as 6 bases match. In nucleotides, the sequence is TGTGCCAGCAGTGAAGGGGGAGGAACCCACAATGAGCAGTTCTTC. It is translated as CASSEGGGTHNEQFF.